The clone carrying this T cell receptor beta chain has just a few counts. Antigen unknown. PCR involved 60 Vbeta and 13 Jbeta primers. Clones were sequenced by immunoSEQ multiplex PCR, and TCRdb holds only the in-frame ones, with some missing. The data show approximately 170,000 clones, with around 62% seen just once and over 2.5% held by the top ten. The source of the sample is a study of cytomegalovirus exposure and HLA in healthy donors. Background on the study: The Caucasian-associated ancestry cluster contained approximately 81% of the approximately 390 genotyped donors.

The CDR3 is made up of 15 amino acids. CDR1 is SGDLS and CDR2 is YYNGEE in the germline V gene. Study results and caveats: A few of the chains that were CMV-associated were confirmed in vitro to be specific for CMV antigens. Per a prior analysis, the majority of TCR beta V segments were productive roughly 90% or roughly 30% of the time. Presence/absence analyses assumed roughly uniform sequencing depth across donors.

The sequence was collected from a man aged 40-55 years in good health and CMV-seronegative. The gene calls are TRBV9 and TRBJ2-5; D is undetermined. The J call may be mistaken, given a closer DNA end match to TRBJ2-7. The sequencing input was PBMCs. The CDR3 sequence is CASSKEKAASVEQYF. The CDR3 coding sequence is TGTGCCAGCAGCAAAGAGAAGGCGGCCTCGGTCGAGCAGTACTTC.